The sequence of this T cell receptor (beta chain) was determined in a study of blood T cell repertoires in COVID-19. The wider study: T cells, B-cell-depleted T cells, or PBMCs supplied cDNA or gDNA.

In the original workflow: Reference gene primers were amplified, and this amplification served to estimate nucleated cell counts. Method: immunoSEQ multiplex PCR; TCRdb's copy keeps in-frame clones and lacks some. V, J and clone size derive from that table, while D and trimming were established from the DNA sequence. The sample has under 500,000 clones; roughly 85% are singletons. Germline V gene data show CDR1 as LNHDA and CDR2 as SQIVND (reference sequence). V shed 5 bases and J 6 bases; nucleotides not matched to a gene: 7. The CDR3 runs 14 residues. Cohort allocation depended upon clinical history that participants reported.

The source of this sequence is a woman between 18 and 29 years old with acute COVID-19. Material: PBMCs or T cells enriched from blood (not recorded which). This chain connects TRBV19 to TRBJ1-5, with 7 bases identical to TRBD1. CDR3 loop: CASSLLTGPQPQHF. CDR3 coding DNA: TGTGCCAGTAGTCTATTGACAGGGCCTCAGCCCCAGCATTTT.